Each of the 27 T cell receptor beta chains below was sequenced from the same sample in a study of control samples from healthy donors and cancer patients. Assay used: immunoSEQ multiplex PCR; TCRdb lists only in-frame clones, some missing. The data hold 90,000 to 100,000 clones, with 88% observed a single time. What was sequenced was blood. Source of these receptors: a woman between 65 and 79 years old in good health.

The chain employs TRBV11-3 and TRBJ2-5; unclear D gene. The CDR3 runs to 13 residues. Germline V gives CDR1 SGHNT, CDR2 YENEEA. The germline V and J ends were trimmed by 2 bases and 4 bases, with 8 bases remaining between them. The CDR3 nucleotides read TGTGCCAGCAGCTTAAGGGCCTTAGAGACCCAGTACTTC. As protein: CASSLRALETQYF.

The V and J genes are TRBV6-6 and TRBJ1-5, with 9 bases identical to TRBD1. Germline V gene sequence: CDR1 MNHNY, CDR2 SVGAGI (reference sequence). This CDR3 is 15 amino acids long. V gave up 5 bases and J gave up 6 bases; unmatched junction bases: 8. DNA for the CDR3: TGTGCCAGCAGTAGGACAGGGGACGTCGGTCAGCCCCAGCATTTT. Translation gives CASSRTGDVGQPQHF.

The chain employs TRBV10-1 and TRBJ1-4; D call uncertain. The CDR3 extends over 14 amino acids. The germline V gene has CDR1 WNHNN and CDR2 SYGVQD (reference sequence). V dropped 2 bases and J dropped 5 bases, with 9 bases sitting between them. The CDR3 nucleotides are TGCGCCAGCAGTGAGGGGCCAGCAAATGAAAAACTGTTTTTT. Protein: CASSEGPANEKLFF.

This chain uses TRBV9 with TRBJ2-1, with D perhaps TRBD2 (5 bases). V was shortened by 0 bases and J by 4 bases, with 11 bases between the two germline ends. There are 15 residues in the CDR3. The germline gives CDR1 SGDLS, CDR2 YYNGEE. CDR3 loop: CASSVEASRYNEQFF. The CDR3 DNA sequence: TGTGCCAGCAGCGTAGAGGCTAGCCGTTACAATGAGCAGTTCTTC.

J is TRBJ2-7 and V is TRBV24-1, with D possibly TRBD2 on 6 matching bases. Germline CDR1 and CDR2: KGHDR and SFDVKD. The CDR3 length is 16 residues. Trimming shortened V by 7 bases and J by 0 bases, and 18 bases separated the two germline ends. CDR3 amino acids: CATREPRGTSSYEQYF. The CDR3 DNA follows: TGTGCCACCAGGGAGCCTCGGGGGACGAGCTCCTACGAGCAGTACTTC.

The rearrangement uses TRBV5-6 and TRBJ1-2; D unresolved. The V end was cut by 4 bases, the J end by 2 bases, with 6 bases between. The CDR3 covers 12 residues. Per the germline V gene, CDR1 is SGHDT and CDR2 is YYEEEE. This CDR3 reads CASSPRNYGYTF. The CDR3 DNA is TGTGCCAGCAGCCCCAGGAACTATGGCTACACCTTC.

The chain joins TRBV7-2 to TRBJ2-5, with 7 bases fitting TRBD2. With 1 base clipped from V and 7 bases from J, the junction kept 6 bases outside the gene matches. Germline-derived CDR1 and CDR2 are SGHTA and FQGNSA. This CDR3 comprises 14 residues. In DNA form, the CDR3 reads TGTGCCAGCAGCTTAGTCGCGGGCGGGGGGACCCAGTACTTC. Its translation: CASSLVAGGGTQYF. Combining the CDR3 with reference TRBV7-2 and TRBJ2-5 gives the whole variable domain GAGVSQSPSNKVTEKGKDVELRCDPISGHTALYWYRQSLGQGLEFLIYFQGNSAPDKSGLPSDRFSAERTGGSVSTLTIQRTQQEDSAVYLCASSLVAGGGTQYFGPGTRLLVL.

The sample holds one count of this clone. The CDR3 DNA follows: TGTGCCAGCAGCTCGGACAGGGGGCGATACAATGAGCAGTTCTTC. Translation gives CASSSDRGRYNEQFF. The chain combines TRBV7-3 with TRBJ2-1; TRBD1 aligns across 11 bases. CDR1 and CDR2 (germline): SGHTA, FQGTGA. J was trimmed by 4 bases and V by 4 bases; bases with no gene match: 3. CDR3 length equals 15 residues.

This chain connects TRBV6-5 to TRBJ1-6; D not resolved. The germline V and J ends were trimmed by 2 bases and 7 bases, with 12 bases remaining between them. The CDR3 has 15 amino acids. In germline, CDR1 is MNHEY, CDR2 SVGAGI. Here the CDR3 reads CASSYTRAVNSPLHF. The CDR3 nucleotides are TGTGCCAGCAGTTACACCCGTGCAGTGAATTCACCCCTCCACTTT.

This clone was seen only once. This chain connects TRBV9 to TRBJ1-1; possible D gene TRBD1, 5 bases. The V gene's germline CDR1 is SGDLS and CDR2 YYNGEE. With 0 bases removed from V and 5 bases from J, the gap between germline ends came to 11 bases. This CDR3 is 14 amino acids long. CDR3 DNA sequence: TGTGCCAGCAGCGTAGGGGGCTATAGGACTGAAGCTTTCTTT. Amino acid sequence: CASSVGGYRTEAFF.

The V gene is TRBV7-3, the J gene TRBJ2-1; unclear D gene. This CDR3 contains 15 residues. With 5 bases removed from V and 0 bases from J, the gap between germline ends came to 11 bases. CDR1 is SGHTA and CDR2 is FQGTGA in the germline V gene. The CDR3 protein is CASSTAMSSYNEQFF. CDR3 nucleotides: TGTGCCAGCAGCACTGCCATGAGCTCCTACAATGAGCAGTTCTTC. Together with reference TRBV7-3 and TRBJ2-1, the CDR3 gives the full variable domain: GAGVSQTPSNKVTEKGKYVELRCDPISGHTALYWYRQSLGQGPEFLIYFQGTGAADDSGLPNDRFFAVRPEGSVSTLKIQRTERGDSAVYLCASSTAMSSYNEQFFGPGTRLTVL.

The J gene is TRBJ1-6, the V gene TRBV5-1; no firm D call. Germline V gene data show CDR1 as SGHRS and CDR2 as YFSETQ. Trimming pared 0 bases from V and 7 bases from J, leaving 8 bases between. The CDR3 consists of 14 residues. CDR3 residues: CASSLAVVNSPLHF. The CDR3 DNA follows: TGCGCCAGCAGCTTGGCCGTGGTAAATTCACCCCTCCACTTT.

This chain connects TRBV4-3 to TRBJ1-6; TRBD1 is a possible D gene (5 bases). The germline V gene has CDR1 LGHNA and CDR2 YSLEER. V lost 0 bases, J lost 5 bases, and 14 bases lay in between. The CDR3 covers 17 residues. The CDR3 coding sequence is TGCGCCAGCAGCCAAGATTTTGGACAAGCTAATAATTCACCCCTCCACTTT. Translating it yields CASSQDFGQANNSPLHF.

V and J are TRBV18 and TRBJ2-1, with D possibly called TRBD1 or TRBD2 (5 bases each). Germline CDR1 is KGHSH and CDR2 is LQKENI. The CDR3 is 14 amino acids. V was trimmed by 1 base and J by 7 bases, leaving 11 bases between them. The CDR3 nucleotides are TGTGCCAGCTCACCACGCGAGGGGCGGAATGAGCAGTTCTTC. It yields the protein CASSPREGRNEQFF.

CDR3 loop: CATGAGANYGYTF. Written as DNA, the CDR3 is TGTGCCACCGGGGCGGGAGCTAACTATGGCTACACCTTC. V and J are TRBV18 and TRBJ1-2, with D possibly matching TRBD1 (5 bases). The CDR3 is 13 residues long. Trimming took 10 bases from V and 0 from J, leaving 12 bases between them. CDR1 and CDR2 (germline): KGHSH, LQKENI.

The chain recombines TRBV5-5 with TRBJ1-6; D not certain. Germline-derived CDR1 and CDR2 are SGHKS and YYEKEE (reference sequence). CDR3 length: 13 amino acids. Deletions cut 1 base from V and 7 bases from J, with 6 bases between. CDR3 in DNA: TGTGCCAGCAGCTTGTATCTGAATTCACCCCTCCACTTT. Protein product: CASSLYLNSPLHF.

CDR3 DNA sequence: TGCGCCAGCAGCTTGGCCGTAATGAACACTGAAGCTTTCTTT. It encodes CASSLAVMNTEAFF. The chain has TRBV5-1 and TRBJ1-1; no reliable D call. Germline V gene lookup returns CDR1 SGHRS and CDR2 YFSETQ. This CDR3 is 14 amino acids long. Trimming removed 0 bases at V and 0 bases at J, with 6 bases between.

This clone was picked up one time. The CDR3 sequence is CASSLYSGTPAFF. The CDR3 region has the DNA TGTGCCAGCAGCCTCTACTCAGGGACGCCAGCTTTCTTT. V gene TRBV11-3 combines with J gene TRBJ1-1, with D perhaps TRBD1 (5 bases). V was clipped by 5 bases and J by 10 bases, with 17 bases between them. This CDR3 contains 13 residues. The germline gives CDR1 SGHNT, CDR2 YENEEA.

The CDR3 DNA reads as TGCAGCGTTGAATCCCCCAGGGCCACTGAAGCTTTCTTT. Its protein is CSVESPRATEAFF. The chain joins TRBV29-1 to TRBJ1-1; D is perhaps TRBD1 (5 bases). Trimming took 2 bases from V and 4 from J, leaving 11 bases between them. Germline assignment: CDR1 SQVTM and CDR2 ANQGSEA. CDR3 length equals 13 residues.

The chain uses TRBV6-1 and TRBJ2-5; TRBD1 might be the D (7 bases). Trimming left V 3 bases short and J 5 bases short, with 13 bases between. From germline, CDR1 is MNHNS and CDR2 SASEGT. CDR3 size: 14 residues. As DNA, the CDR3 is TGTGCCAGCAGTGATGGAGGGGGCGCGGAGACCCAGTACTTC. The encoded protein is CASSDGGGAETQYF.

This clone occurred once. The chain carries TRBV6-1 and TRBJ1-1, with D tentatively TRBD1 (6 bases). The CDR3 loop spans 15 amino acids. Germline-derived CDR1 and CDR2 are MNHNS and SASEGT. V lost 2 bases to trimming and J lost 2 bases, with 12 bases between them. The CDR3 reads CASSERGDANTEAFF. DNA for the CDR3: TGTGCCAGCAGTGAAAGGGGGGACGCAAACACTGAAGCTTTCTTT.

As regards this clone: Different DNA sequences within this sample yield the same CDR3. The gene calls are TRBV5-4 and TRBJ1-2; tentative D call: TRBD1 (6 bases). V lost 5 bases and J 7 bases, leaving 15 bases between the germline ends. The CDR3 loop spans 13 amino acids. The germline CDR1 and CDR2 sequences are SGHNT and YYREEE (reference sequence). CDR3 region: CASSLQGSGGYTF. The CDR3 nucleotides are TGTGCCAGCAGTTTACAGGGCTCGGGTGGCTACACCTTC.

The table lists this clone with a count of one. The chain joins TRBV3-1 (or the pseudogene TRBV3-2) to TRBJ2-1, with 8 bases identical to TRBD1. This CDR3 has 16 amino acids. The germline gives CDR1 LGHDT, CDR2 YNNKEL (reference sequence). V gave up 3 bases and J gave up 6 bases; unmatched junction bases: 10. The DNA for the CDR3 is TGTGCCAGCAGCCAGGATTCGACAGGGGCCCTCAATGAGCAGTTCTTC. This encodes CASSQDSTGALNEQFF.

The V gene is TRBV9, the J gene TRBJ1-2, with D hard to call. V dropped 0 bases and J dropped 7 bases, with 16 bases sitting between them. The CDR3 totals 15 residues. CDR1 is SGDLS, CDR2 YYNGEE, per germline. The CDR3 nucleotides read TGTGCCAGCAGCGTAGCTGACATCCCGTTCGGTGGCTACACCTTC. It yields the protein CASSVADIPFGGYTF.

The rearrangement uses TRBV3-1 (or the pseudogene TRBV3-2) and TRBJ1-2, with TRBD1 as a possible D gene (5 bases). Trimming took 5 bases from V and 5 from J, leaving 21 bases between them. The germline V gene encodes CDR1 LGHDT and CDR2 YNNKEL (reference sequence). The CDR3 spans 16 residues. CDR3 in DNA: TGTGCCAGCAGCAGAGGGCAGGCGGGGACCATTTATGGCTACACCTTC. Its protein is CASSRGQAGTIYGYTF.

The gene calls are TRBV7-9 and TRBJ1-2; 7 bases are shared with TRBD1. V lost 0 bases and J lost 8; bases outside the gene matches: 3. Germline CDR1 SEHNR, CDR2 FQNEAQ (reference sequence). The CDR3 covers 13 residues. The CDR3 sequence: CASSLADRDGYTF. CDR3 nucleotides: TGTGCCAGCAGCTTAGCCGACAGGGACGGCTACACCTTC.

The rearrangement links TRBV3-1 (or the pseudogene TRBV3-2) to TRBJ2-1; perhaps D is TRBD1 or TRBD2 (6 bases each). V lost 0 bases, J lost 5 bases, and 20 bases lay in between. CDR3 length equals 18 residues. Germline CDR1 reads LGHDT; CDR2 reads YNNKEL (reference sequence). The DNA of the CDR3 is TGTGCCAGCAGCCAAGATCTGGACAGCGGAGCGGGTAACAATGAGCAGTTCTTC. Translating it yields CASSQDLDSGAGNNEQFF.